This T cell receptor beta chain comes out of a study of blood T cell repertoires in COVID-19. For the study at large: T cells, B-cell-depleted T cells, or PBMCs supplied cDNA or gDNA.

In the study's own analysis: Researchers report that nucleated cell counts were estimated from reference gene primer amplification. Generated by immunoSEQ multiplex PCR, the TCRdb table keeps only in-frame clones and is missing some. Clone size and the V and J calls come from that table; the DNA yielded D and trimming. The data contain fewer than 250,000 clones, about 85% of them singletons. Between the trimmed V and J ends, which lost 5 bases and 8 bases, there was a span of 12 bases. Germline V CDR1 and CDR2: LNHDA, SQIVND (reference sequence). This CDR3 is built from 12 residues. The sample was peripheral blood. The chain has TRBV19 and TRBJ1-2, with D tentatively TRBD1 (6 bases). This clonotype originated in a man younger than 40 with active or convalescent COVID-19. CDR3 sequence: CASSFPGDGYTF. The CDR3 bases are TGTGCCAGTAGTTTCCCAGGGGACGGCTACACCTTC.